The next 3 T cell receptor beta chains were all read from a single sample in a study of PD-L1 blockade in urothelial cancer. Stated time point: peripheral blood 6 weeks after treatment start. This table comes from immunoSEQ multiplex PCR, and its TCRdb copy is limited to in-frame clones, with some not included. Among about 30,000 clones, 80% to 90% were seen once, and the ten largest hold 6.5% to 8%. The sequencing used PBMCs, collected around atezolizumab (anti-PD-L1) treatment. These receptors all come from a man older than 75 with urothelial cancer.

A few counts support this clone. CDR3 amino acids: CASSMVLAGVNHNSYNEQFF. In DNA form, the CDR3 reads TGTGCCAGTAGTATGGTACTAGCGGGAGTCAACCATAACTCCTACAATGAGCAGTTCTTC. The gene calls are TRBV19 and TRBJ2-1; 11 bases match TRBD2. The CDR3 has 20 residues. CDR1 LNHDA and CDR2 SQIVND come from the germline V gene (reference sequence). V gave up 3 bases and J gave up 0 bases; unmatched junction bases: 13.

V usage is TRBV5-1 and J usage is TRBJ1-1, with TRBD1 matching over 9 bases. The V and J ends lost 4 bases and 4 bases, in that order; junction bases with no gene match: 2. The CDR3 runs to 13 residues. Germline V lookup: CDR1 SGHRS, CDR2 YFSETQ. DNA for the CDR3: TGCGCCAGCAGCGCGACAGGGGGCACTGAAGCTTTCTTT. This sequence encodes CASSATGGTEAFF. The whole variable domain, remainder taken from reference TRBV5-1 and TRBJ1-1, is KAGVTQTPRYLIKTRGQQVTLSCSPISGHRSVSWYQQTPGQGLQFLFEYFSETQRNKGNFPGRFSGRQFSNSRSEMNVSTLELGDSALYLCASSATGGTEAFFGQGTRLTVV.

The V call is TRBV4-1, the J call TRBJ2-7; D is unresolved. This CDR3 has 17 amino acids. Trimming took 0 bases from V and 2 from J, leaving 17 bases between them. CDR1 and CDR2 (germline): MGHRA, YSYEKL. The CDR3 sequence: CASSQDEASNYPYEQYF. In DNA form, the CDR3 reads TGCGCCAGCAGCCAAGATGAGGCATCAAACTACCCCTACGAGCAGTACTTC.